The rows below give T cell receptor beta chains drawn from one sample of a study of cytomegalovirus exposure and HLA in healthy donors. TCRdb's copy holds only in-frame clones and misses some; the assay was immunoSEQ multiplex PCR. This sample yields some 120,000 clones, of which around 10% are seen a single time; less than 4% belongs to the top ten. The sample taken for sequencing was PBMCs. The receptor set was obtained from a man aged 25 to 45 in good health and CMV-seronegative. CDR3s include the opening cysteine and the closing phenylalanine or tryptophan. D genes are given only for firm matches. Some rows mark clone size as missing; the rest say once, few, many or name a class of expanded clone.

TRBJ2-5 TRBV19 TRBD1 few CASSAQGVGETQYF TGTGCCAGTAGTGCACAGGGGGTGGGAGAGACCCAGTACTTC
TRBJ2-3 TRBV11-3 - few CASSFTGTSTDTQYF TGTGCCAGCAGCTTCACCGGGACTAGCACAGATACGCAGTATTTT
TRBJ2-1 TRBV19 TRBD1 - CASSAGQGPYEQFF TGTGCCAGTAGTGCCGGACAGGGGCCCTATGAGCAGTTCTTC
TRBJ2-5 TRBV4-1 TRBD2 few CASSHDGTSGVETQYF TGCGCCAGCAGCCACGACGGGACTAGCGGGGTTGAGACCCAGTACTTC
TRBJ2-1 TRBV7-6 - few CASSLAVSSYNEQFF TGTGCCAGCAGCTTAGCTGTCAGCTCCTACAATGAGCAGTTCTTC
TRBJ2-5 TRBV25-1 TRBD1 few CASSDRTGVDQETQYF TGTGCCAGCAGTGATCGGACAGGGGTCGACCAAGAGACCCAGTACTTC
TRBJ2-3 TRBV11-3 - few CASSRQASTDTQYF TGTGCCAGCAGCCGACAGGCCAGCACAGATACGCAGTATTTT
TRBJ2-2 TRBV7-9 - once CASSLISGELFF TGTGCCAGCAGCTTAATCTCCGGGGAGCTGTTTTTT
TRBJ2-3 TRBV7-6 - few CASSPTAGLSTDTQYF TGTGCCAGCAGCCCGACGGCGGGATTGAGCACAGATACGCAGTATTTT
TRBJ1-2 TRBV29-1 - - CSVATEIYNYGYTF TGCAGCGTGGCTACAGAGATTTATAACTATGGCTACACCTTC
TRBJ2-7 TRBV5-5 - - CASSLDPLTRLGPTYEQYF TGTGCCAGCAGCTTAGACCCGTTAACCCGGCTGGGGCCGACCTACGAGCAGTACTTC
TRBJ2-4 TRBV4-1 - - CASSQVAGVGGENIQYF TGCGCCAGCAGCCAAGTAGCTGGGGTAGGGGGGGAAAACATTCAGTACTTC
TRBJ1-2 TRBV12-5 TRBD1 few CASGLVGQGWGGYTF TGTGCTAGTGGTTTGGTAGGACAGGGGTGGGGGGGCTACACCTTC
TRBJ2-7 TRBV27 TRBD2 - CASSFTSGSEQYF TGTGCCAGCAGTTTTACTAGCGGGAGCGAGCAGTACTTC
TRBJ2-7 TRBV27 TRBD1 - CASSYDRDYEQYF TGTGCCAGCAGTTACGACAGGGATTACGAGCAGTACTTC
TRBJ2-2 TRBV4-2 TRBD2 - CASSQEGGRVFGELFF TGTGCCAGCAGCCAAGAAGGTGGGAGGGTCTTTGGGGAGCTGTTTTTT
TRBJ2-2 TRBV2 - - CASSEVGITGELFF TGTGCCAGCAGTGAGGTCGGGATCACCGGGGAGCTGTTTTTT
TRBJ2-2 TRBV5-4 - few CASSLPAGELFF TGTGCCAGCAGCCTCCCGGCCGGGGAGCTGTTTTTT
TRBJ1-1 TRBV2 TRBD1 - CASDRGQGNMNTEAFF TGTGCCAGCGACCGGGGACAGGGAAACATGAACACTGAAGCTTTCTTT
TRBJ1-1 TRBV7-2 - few CASSLQEIEAFF TGTGCCAGCAGCCTACAGGAGATTGAAGCTTTCTTT
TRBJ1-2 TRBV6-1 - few CASSENLNYGYTF TGTGCCAGCAGTGAAAACCTAAACTATGGCTACACCTTC
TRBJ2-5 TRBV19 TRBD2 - CASSSWRERTSATPQQETQYF TGTGCCAGTAGTTCCTGGCGGGAAAGGACTAGTGCCACTCCCCAACAAGAGACCCAGTACTTC
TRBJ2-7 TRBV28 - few CASFPTPRERTAYEQYF TGTGCCAGCTTCCCGACTCCCCGGGAGCGCACGGCCTACGAGCAGTACTTC
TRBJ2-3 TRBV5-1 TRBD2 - CASRLGLDTDTQYF TGCGCCAGCAGGCTGGGACTAGACACAGATACGCAGTATTTT
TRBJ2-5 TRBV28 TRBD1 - CASSPTPGGAGETQYF TGTGCCAGCAGTCCCACCCCAGGGGGCGCAGGGGAGACCCAGTACTTC
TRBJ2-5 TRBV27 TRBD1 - CASSLGQGAETQYF TGTGCCAGCAGTCTCGGACAGGGGGCAGAGACCCAGTACTTC
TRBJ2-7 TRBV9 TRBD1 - CASSVVGAGGISEQYF TGTGCCAGCAGCGTAGTTGGGGCAGGGGGCATCTCCGAGCAGTACTTC
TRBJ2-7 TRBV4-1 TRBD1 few CASSQDMTGENYEQYF TGCGCCAGCAGCCAAGACATGACAGGGGAAAACTACGAGCAGTACTTC
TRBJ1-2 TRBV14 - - CASSQDSTVYGYTF TGTGCCAGCAGCCAAGATAGCACGGTCTATGGCTACACCTTC
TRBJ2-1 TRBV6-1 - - CASSERRAPYNEQFF TGTGCCAGCAGTGAACGCAGGGCACCCTACAATGAGCAGTTCTTC
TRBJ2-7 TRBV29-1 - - CSARRDPTEQYF TGCAGCGCCCGGCGGGACCCCACGGAGCAGTACTTC